Listed here are 7 T cell receptor beta chains from one sample, sequenced in a study of blood T cell repertoires in COVID-19. Profiled with immunoSEQ multiplex PCR; TCRdb holds only in-frame clones, not every one. The table shows fewer than 200,000 clones, with about 85% occurring only once. Source material: peripheral blood. The receptors were gathered from a human donor with acute or convalescent COVID-19. The donor label of this sample is uncertain.

The chain has TRBV5-8 and TRBJ2-6; weak D call: TRBD1 (5 bases). The CDR3 runs 15 residues. V lost 0 bases to trimming and J lost 4 bases, with 8 bases between them. Germline CDR1 is SGHTS and CDR2 is YDEGEE. CDR3 in amino acids: CASSLGQTGANVLTF. CDR3 in DNA: TGTGCCAGCAGCTTGGGACAGACAGGGGCCAACGTCCTGACTTTC. Full variable domain (outside the CDR3, taken from reference TRBV5-8 and TRBJ2-6): EAGVTQSPTHLIKTRGQQATLRCSPISGHTSVYWYQQALGLGLQFLLWYDEGEERNRGNFPPRFSGRQFPNYSSELNVNALELEDSALYLCASSLGQTGANVLTFGAGSRLTVL.

V usage is TRBV7-3 and J usage is TRBJ2-3; TRBD2 matches 7 bases. Germline V gene sequence: CDR1 SGHTA, CDR2 FQGTGA. Trimming removed 5 bases from V and 2 bases from J; junction bases left unmatched: 7. The CDR3 covers 15 residues. The CDR3 bases are TGTGCCAGCAGCCGACTAGGGGACTACACAGATACGCAGTATTTT. Residues: CASSRLGDYTDTQYF.

The chain links TRBV28 to TRBJ1-6; D remains ambiguous. The CDR3 consists of 16 residues. With 5 bases removed from V and 1 base from J, the gap between germline ends came to 12 bases. Germline CDR1 and CDR2: MDHEN and SYDVKM. CDR3 bases: TGTGCCAGCAGTCCCCCCCTCGGGTCCTATAATTCACCCCTCCACTTT. Translated, it gives CASSPPLGSYNSPLHF.

The chain joins TRBV14 to TRBJ1-2; possible D gene TRBD1, 5 bases. The CDR3 extends over 13 amino acids. With 4 bases removed from V and 4 bases from J, the gap between germline ends came to 10 bases. Germline CDR1 reads SGHDN; CDR2 reads FVKESK. Here the CDR3 reads CASSPGHSYGYTF. The CDR3 region has the DNA TGTGCCAGCAGCCCCGGACATAGCTATGGCTACACCTTC.

V gene TRBV7-7 combines with J gene TRBJ2-2, with 7 bases lining up with TRBD1. This CDR3 has 14 amino acids. Trimming took 5 bases from V and 5 from J; bases not matched to a gene: 5. The germline gives CDR1 SSHAT, CDR2 FNYEAQ (reference sequence). CDR3 nucleotide sequence: TGTGCCAGCAGCCAAATACAGGGGACCGGGGAGCTGTTTTTT. Protein sequence: CASSQIQGTGELFF.

This clone was seen only once. The chain has TRBV3-1 (or the pseudogene TRBV3-2) and TRBJ2-7; D is possibly TRBD2 (6 bases). V lost 4 bases, J lost 7 bases, and 17 bases lay in between. The CDR3 covers 14 residues. Germline assignment: CDR1 LGHDT and CDR2 YNNKEL (reference sequence). The CDR3 protein is CASSRRAGTGEQYF. CDR3 nucleotide sequence: TGTGCCAGCAGCCGCCGCGCGGGGACGGGAGAGCAGTACTTC.

This clone was recorded a few times. The chain is built from TRBV9 and TRBJ1-1; no firm D call. The V end was cut by 3 bases, the J end by 6 bases, with 12 bases between. CDR3 size: 13 residues. From germline, CDR1 is SGDLS and CDR2 YYNGEE. The CDR3 nucleotides read TGTGCCAGCAGCGGCCATTTGAGTCCTGAAGCTTTCTTT. Protein: CASSGHLSPEAFF.